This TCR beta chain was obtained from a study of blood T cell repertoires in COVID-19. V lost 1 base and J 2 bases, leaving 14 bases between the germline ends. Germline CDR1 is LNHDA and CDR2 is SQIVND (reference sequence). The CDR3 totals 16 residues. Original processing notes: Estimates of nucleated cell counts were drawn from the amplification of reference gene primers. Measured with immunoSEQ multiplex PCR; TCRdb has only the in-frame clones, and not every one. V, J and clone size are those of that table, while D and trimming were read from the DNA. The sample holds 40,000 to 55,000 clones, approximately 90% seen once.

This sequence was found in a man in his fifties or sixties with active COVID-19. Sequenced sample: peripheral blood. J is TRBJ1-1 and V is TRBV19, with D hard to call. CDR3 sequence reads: CASSIVPRESNTEAFF. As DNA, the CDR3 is TGTGCCAGTAGTATAGTCCCCCGGGAGAGTAACACTGAAGCTTTCTTT. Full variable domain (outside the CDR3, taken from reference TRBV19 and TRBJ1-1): DGGITQSPKYLFRKEGQNVTLSCEQNLNHDAMYWYRQDPGQGLRLIYYSQIVNDFQKGDIAEGYSVSREKKESFPLTVTSAQKNPTAFYLCASSIVPRESNTEAFFGQGTRLTVV.